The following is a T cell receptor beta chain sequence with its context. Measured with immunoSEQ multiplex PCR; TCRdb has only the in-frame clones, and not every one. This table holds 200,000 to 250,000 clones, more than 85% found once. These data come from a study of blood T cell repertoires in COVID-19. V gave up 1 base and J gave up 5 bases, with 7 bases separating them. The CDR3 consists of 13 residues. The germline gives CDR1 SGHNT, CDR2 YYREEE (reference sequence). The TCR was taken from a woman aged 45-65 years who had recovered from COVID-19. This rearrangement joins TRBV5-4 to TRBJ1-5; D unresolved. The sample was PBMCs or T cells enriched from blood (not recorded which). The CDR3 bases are TGTGCCAGCAGCTTGAATCTTGATCAGCCCCAGCATTTT. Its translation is CASSLNLDQPQHF.